Following are 8 T cell receptor beta chains from one sample sequenced in a study of CD8+ T cells in alopecia areata. Noted treatment: oral pan-JAK inhibitor, 5-10 mg twice daily. cDNA prepared by RNA extraction and subsequent reverse transcription served as the template for sequencing. Clones were read by immunoSEQ multiplex PCR, and TCRdb kept only the in-frame ones, dropping some. The table records about 200,000 clones, around 60% of them present only once. This specimen consisted of CD4+ T cells sorted from blood, obtained around week 49, from a patient treated with tofacitinib. The source is a human donor with alopecia areata.

V gene TRBV7-2 combines with J gene TRBJ2-7, with TRBD2 matching over 10 bases. Unmatched junction bases numbered 2, after V lost 0 bases and J lost 6 bases. This CDR3 comprises 14 residues. Germline V gene data show CDR1 as SGHTA and CDR2 as FQGNSA. CDR3 coding DNA: TGTGCCAGCAGCTTAGCGGCTAGCGGGGGCGAGCAGTACTTC. It translates to CASSLAASGGEQYF. The full variable domain, with the rest looked up from reference TRBV7-2 and TRBJ2-7, is GAGVSQSPSNKVTEKGKDVELRCDPISGHTALYWYRQSLGQGLEFLIYFQGNSAPDKSGLPSDRFSAERTGGSVSTLTIQRTQQEDSAVYLCASSLAASGGEQYFGPGTRLTVT.

This clone was picked up a small number of times. The V gene is TRBV29-1, the J gene TRBJ1-2; tentatively, D is TRBD1 (5 bases). V lost 3 bases to trimming and J lost 1 base, with 12 bases between them. The CDR3 length is 14 residues. CDR1 and CDR2 from the germline V gene are SQVTM and ANQGSEA. The CDR3 spells CSVDEGAFNYGYTF. CDR3 DNA: TGCAGCGTTGACGAAGGGGCGTTTAACTATGGCTACACCTTC.

This chain joins TRBV29-1 and TRBJ1-2, with 7 positions matching TRBD1. Germline CDR1 is SQVTM and CDR2 is ANQGSEA. V trimming: 5 bases; J trimming: 8 bases; junction bases outside the gene matches: 5. This CDR3 contains 11 residues. CDR3 residues: CSVTGEEGYTF. Written as DNA, the CDR3 is TGCAGCGTTACAGGGGAAGAAGGCTACACCTTC.

The rearrangement joins TRBV4-3 to TRBJ1-5; D unclear. V was clipped by 2 bases and J by 4 bases, with 9 bases between them. This CDR3 is built from 14 residues. Germline V gene sequence: CDR1 LGHNA, CDR2 YSLEER. The CDR3 DNA reads as TGCGCCAGCAGCCAAAAGGCAGCGAATCAGCCCCAGCATTTT. This translates into CASSQKAANQPQHF.

The gene calls are TRBV27 and TRBJ2-6; no definite D call. The CDR3 extends over 13 amino acids. With 6 bases removed from V and 2 bases from J, the gap between germline ends came to 5 bases. CDR1 MNHEY and CDR2 SMNVEV come from the germline V gene (reference sequence). CDR3 bases: TGTGCCAGCAGACCCGCTGGGGCCAACGTCCTGACTTTC. This gives the protein CASRPAGANVLTF.

In its sample, this clone was seen a few times. The chain is built from TRBV30 and TRBJ1-1, with D unresolved. Germline V gene data show CDR1 as GTSNPN and CDR2 as SVGIG (reference sequence). V lost 4 bases and J 8 bases, leaving 14 bases between the germline ends. The CDR3 covers 12 residues. CDR3: CAWTPSRTEAFF. CDR3 DNA: TGTGCCTGGACCCCTAGTAGGACCGAAGCTTTCTTT.

The chain joins TRBV29-1 to TRBJ2-2, with 8 bases aligning to TRBD2. Germline V CDR1 and CDR2: SQVTM, ANQGSEA. The CDR3 has 14 amino acids. The CDR3 protein is CCAGSGGGTGELFF. In nucleotides, the CDR3 is TGCTGCGCCGGGAGCGGGGGCGGCACCGGGGAGCTGTTTTTT.

This rearrangement joins TRBV30 to TRBJ1-2; unclear D gene. The length of the CDR3 is 14 residues. The germline gives CDR1 GTSNPN, CDR2 SVGIG (reference sequence). Deletions cut 0 bases from V and 0 bases from J, with 8 bases between. The CDR3 spells CAWSVTGSNYGYTF. CDR3 nucleotides: TGTGCCTGGAGTGTCACCGGGTCTAACTATGGCTACACCTTC.